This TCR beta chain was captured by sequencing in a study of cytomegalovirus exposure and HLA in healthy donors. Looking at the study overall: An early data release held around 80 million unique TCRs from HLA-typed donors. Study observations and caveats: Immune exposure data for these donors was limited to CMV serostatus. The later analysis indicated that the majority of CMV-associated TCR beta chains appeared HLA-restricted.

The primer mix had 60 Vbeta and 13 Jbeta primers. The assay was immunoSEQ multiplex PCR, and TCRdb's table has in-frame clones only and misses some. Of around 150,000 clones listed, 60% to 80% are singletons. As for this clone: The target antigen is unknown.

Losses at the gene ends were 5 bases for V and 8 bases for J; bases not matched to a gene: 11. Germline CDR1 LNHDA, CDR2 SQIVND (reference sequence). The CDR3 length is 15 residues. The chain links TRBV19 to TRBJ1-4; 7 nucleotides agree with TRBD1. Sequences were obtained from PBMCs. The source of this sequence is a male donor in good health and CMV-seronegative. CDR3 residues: CASSPRQGRGEKLFF. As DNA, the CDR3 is TGTGCCAGTAGTCCCCGACAGGGAAGAGGAGAAAAACTGTTTTTT.